This TCR beta chain came from a study of T cell repertoires in cytomegalovirus infection. Background on the study: Shared public TCR beta signatures pointed to both CMV infection and a matching HLA type. Whole-study findings and limits: There were HLA-C-restricted CMV-specific TCR beta clonotypes dominating the ex vivo response.

V dropped 7 bases and J dropped 14 bases, with 16 bases sitting between them. The V gene's germline CDR1 is LNHDA and CDR2 SQIVND (reference sequence). The CDR3 runs to 11 residues. This clonotype was recorded many times. Its specificity is unknown. Each CDR3 protein is one row after TCRdb ran MiXCR on the reads. The repertoire holds roughly 130,000 distinct CDR3 sequences, with 7% to 9.5% as singletons. The TCR was taken from a human donor in good health (CMV status not recorded). Some clones in this sample may be carry-over from other donors' samples. The sequencing input was PBMCs. The V and J genes are TRBV19 and TRBJ2-3; D is uncertain. The CDR3, as DNA: TGTGCCAGTACCCTCGGAGTTATTGCGTATTTT. It codes for CASTLGVIAYF.